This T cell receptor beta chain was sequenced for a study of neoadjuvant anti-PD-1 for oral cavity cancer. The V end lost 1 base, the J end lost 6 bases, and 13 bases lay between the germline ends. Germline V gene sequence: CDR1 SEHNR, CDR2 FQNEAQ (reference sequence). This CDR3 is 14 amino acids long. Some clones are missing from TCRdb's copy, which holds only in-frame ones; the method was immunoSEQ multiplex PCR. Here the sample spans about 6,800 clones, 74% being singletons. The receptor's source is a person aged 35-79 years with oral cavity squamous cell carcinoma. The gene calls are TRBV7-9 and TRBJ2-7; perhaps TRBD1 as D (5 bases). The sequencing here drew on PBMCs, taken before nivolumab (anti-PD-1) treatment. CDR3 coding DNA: TGTGCCAGCAGCTTAGGTGCAGGGATCGGCGAGCAGTACTTC. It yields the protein CASSLGAGIGEQYF.